This T cell receptor (beta chain) was sequenced in a study of blood T cell repertoires in COVID-19 (dated by TCRdb to 2020 to 2021). Describing the broader study: Samples covering the acute and convalescent phases of COVID-19 were provided by collaborators in the United States, Italy and Spain. The prospective study material was composed of cDNA or gDNA derived from T cells, B-cell-depleted T cells, or PBMCs. Deeply sampled blood TCRbeta repertoires from subjects exposed to, actively infected with, or recovered from COVID-19 were included in the dataset. The repertoires were released in a freely available public database intended as a resource for research on the immune response to SARS-CoV-2. Samples were obtained from the ongoing ImmuneRACE study (first 160 participants) and from over a thousand subjects provided by 6 global collaborators. A de-identified subject ID, COVID-19 status, age in years and sex were almost always included in the sample metadata. Where available, HLA class I and class II types were taken from metadata supplied by the sample provider and were not determined by assay-based typing. What the work shows at the level of the full study, not this receptor alone: The quantity of clinical and demographic metadata differed by source and by participant and was supplied without curation.

Enrolling through a virtual design, the prospective study's participants ranged in age from roughly 18 to 89 years and lived across some 23 United States geographic areas. To assign participants to cohorts, the prospective study relied on clinical history that participants themselves reported in a screening survey and a study questionnaire. Exposed participants were defined as having been in contact with someone with a PCR-confirmed or clinician-diagnosed COVID-19 case within 2 weeks of study entry. Each participant in the prospective study had whole blood, serum and a nasopharyngeal or oropharyngeal swab collected by mobile phlebotomists. Additional blood draws and questionnaires over an approximately 2-month period could optionally be provided by prospective study participants. Blood samples from the prospective study were shipped frozen or at room temperature prior to DNA extraction. TCRbeta CDR3 regions were amplified from genomic DNA using the immunoSEQ Assay, a bias-controlled multiplex PCR. Processing in the source paper ran as follows. The number of nucleated cells in each sample was estimated from the amplification of reference gene primers within the assay. To quantify the absolute abundance of each unique TCRbeta CDR3 rearrangement, sequence reads were collapsed and filtered. For each sample, productive Simpson clonality was calculated as the square root of Simpson's diversity index across productive rearrangements. Drawn from immuneACCESS, this table holds only the in-frame rearrangements with V and J called that TCRdb kept. Clones are partly lost; checked studies trace under half to an unresolved V gene and leave the rest unexplained. That table gives V, J and clone size, and the DNA gave D and trimming. The sample table lists 350,000 or so clones, almost 90% of them with a count of one. Approximately 1% of the sample comes from the top ten.

In the case of this clone: Its antigen is unknown. It has no much larger one-base neighbor in the sample; base qualities were not kept.

The CDR3 contains 18 residues, cysteine and phenylalanine counted. Only the CDR3 portion is preserved as DNA: 54 bases, with reading frame beginning at the first base. Germline trimming amounts to 1 base on V and 5 bases on J, with 14 as the count of junction bases outside the gene matches. The germline V gene encodes CDR1 MGHRA and CDR2 YSYEKL. Source material: PBMCs or T cells enriched from blood (not recorded which). The TCR comes from a woman in her thirties who had been exposed to COVID-19. Rearrangement joined TRBV4-1 to TRBJ1-5, and 7 bases in between align with TRBD1. The CDR3 loop reads CASSQVREFRQGDQPQHF. The nucleotide sequence reads TGCGCCAGCAGCCAAGTACGGGAGTTCAGACAGGGCGATCAGCCCCAGCATTTT.